This entry lists 13 T cell receptor beta chains sequenced from one sample in a study of OX40 agonist ivuxolimab in advanced cancers. Some clones are missing from TCRdb's copy, which holds only in-frame ones; the method was immunoSEQ multiplex PCR. The data show 29,000 or so clones, with about 89% seen just once and roughly a tenth held by the top ten. The sample in question was CD4+ or CD8+ T cells sorted from blood, obtained in a trial of the OX40 agonist ivuxolimab. The receptors originated from an adult with an advanced solid tumor such as melanoma, head and neck, liver or kidney cancer.

Only a few counts were recorded for this clone. This chain links TRBV4-1 with TRBJ1-5; possible D gene TRBD1, 6 bases. The CDR3 has 14 amino acids. Deletions cut 0 bases from V and 6 bases from J, with 9 bases between. The V gene's germline CDR1 is MGHRA and CDR2 YSYEKL. For the CDR3, the DNA is TGCGCCAGCAGCCAAGAGGGGGCGGGTCAGCCCCAGCATTTT. Its protein is CASSQEGAGQPQHF.

J is TRBJ1-2 and V is TRBV25-1; D not resolved. The CDR3 loop spans 16 amino acids. V was pared by 4 bases and J by 4 bases, with 19 bases between. The germline V gene has CDR1 MGHDK and CDR2 SYGVNS. CDR3 in DNA: TGTGCCAGCAGTGGGGAAAAGGCCCAGAAGGTCTATGGCTACACCTTC. Its translation is CASSGEKAQKVYGYTF.

The chain couples TRBV27 to TRBJ2-7, with 11 bases that match TRBD1. V dropped 1 base and J dropped 0; count of bases not matched to a gene: 5. The CDR3 loop spans 17 amino acids. CDR1 and CDR2 (germline): MNHEY, SMNVEV (reference sequence). CDR3 bases: TGTGCCAGCAGTTTATTATACGGGACAGGGGGCTCCTACGAGCAGTACTTC. This translates into CASSLLYGTGGSYEQYF.

The chain uses TRBV27 and TRBJ1-2; D is uncertain. The CDR3 runs 17 residues. Trimming cost V 2 bases and J 3 bases, with 19 bases left between them. Per germline, CDR1 MNHEY and CDR2 SMNVEV (reference sequence). CDR3 DNA: TGTGCCAGCAGTTTACTCCCGAGAGGAGGAAGATACTATGGCTACACCTTC. Protein product: CASSLLPRGGRYYGYTF.

This chain joins TRBV2 and TRBJ2-5; 7 bases agree with TRBD2. Germline V gives CDR1 SNHLY, CDR2 FYNNEI. The V gene end was trimmed by 2 bases and the J gene end by 11 bases; junction bases not matched to a gene: 11. This CDR3 has 14 amino acids. The DNA of the CDR3 is TGTGCCAGCAGTGAAATGCGAGGGGCGGGGGAGCAGTACTTC. Amino acid sequence: CASSEMRGAGEQYF.

This chain joins TRBV5-1 and TRBJ2-3; tentative D call: TRBD2 (6 bases). V was pared by 3 bases and J by 5 bases, with 25 bases between. This CDR3 region has 18 residues. The germline V gene has CDR1 SGHRS and CDR2 YFSETQ. This CDR3 reads CASSSIPTSASSLDTQYF. CDR3 nucleotides: TGCGCCAGCAGCTCGATACCGACTAGTGCGTCTAGCCTAGATACGCAGTATTTT. The whole variable domain, remainder taken from reference TRBV5-1 and TRBJ2-3, is KAGVTQTPRYLIKTRGQQVTLSCSPISGHRSVSWYQQTPGQGLQFLFEYFSETQRNKGNFPGRFSGRQFSNSRSEMNVSTLELGDSALYLCASSSIPTSASSLDTQYFGPGTRLTVL.

The chain carries TRBV11-2 and TRBJ1-2, with D hard to call. V shed 1 base and J shed 4 bases, with 7 bases lying between them. Germline V gene lookup returns CDR1 SGHAT and CDR2 FQNNGV. CDR3 size: 13 residues. In DNA, the CDR3 is TGTGCCAGCAGCTTAGGGAAAAGCTATGGCTACACCTTC. This sequence encodes CASSLGKSYGYTF.

The V call is TRBV7-6, the J call TRBJ1-2, with D perhaps TRBD1 (6 bases). The CDR3 consists of 13 residues. Trimming stripped 1 base from V and 8 bases from J, with 11 bases between. CDR1 and CDR2 (germline): SGHVS, FNYEAQ. The CDR3 DNA reads TGTGCCAGCAGCTTAGATCCGGGGGGCGGCTACACCTTC. As protein: CASSLDPGGGYTF.

Judged by abundance, this clone is large. The chain carries TRBV2 and TRBJ1-6; unclear D gene. CDR1 is SNHLY, CDR2 FYNNEI, per germline. V was cut by 11 bases and J by 0 bases, with 8 bases left in between. This CDR3 region has 13 residues. In DNA form, the CDR3 reads TGTGCCGGAAAGAGCTCCTATAATTCACCCCTCCACTTT. Translation: CAGKSSYNSPLHF.

The chain uses TRBV27 and TRBJ2-7; 9 nucleotides match TRBD1. This CDR3 is built from 14 residues. Trimming at V came to 8 bases and at J to 3 bases, leaving 8 bases not matched to a gene. Germline values: CDR1 MNHEY, CDR2 SMNVEV (reference sequence). The CDR3 DNA is TGTGCCAGCCGCCCGGTGGGACAGGGCTACGAGCAGTACTTC. Its protein is CASRPVGQGYEQYF.

The chain joins TRBV7-6 to TRBJ1-5; D is perhaps TRBD1 (6 bases). This CDR3 has 16 amino acids. CDR1 and CDR2 (germline): SGHVS, FNYEAQ. Trimming took 1 base from V and 1 from J, leaving 11 bases between them. The CDR3 region is CASSLGGGRSNQPQHF. The CDR3, as DNA: TGTGCCAGCAGCTTAGGAGGGGGGCGGAGCAATCAGCCCCAGCATTTT.

The chain uses TRBV6-1 and TRBJ1-3, with D possibly matching TRBD1 (5 bases). V dropped 7 bases and J dropped 0 bases, with 10 bases sitting between them. The CDR3 is 14 amino acids. Germline loops: CDR1 MNHNS, CDR2 SASEGT. The DNA for the CDR3 is TGTGCCAGCACCGAAGGGGTCTCTGGAAACACCATATATTTT. Encoded protein: CASTEGVSGNTIYF.

V usage is TRBV27 and J usage is TRBJ2-7; D uncertain. This CDR3 is built from 14 residues. V lost 2 bases to trimming and J lost 2 bases, with 10 bases between them. The germline CDR1 and CDR2 sequences are MNHEY and SMNVEV (reference sequence). The CDR3 DNA sequence: TGTGCCAGCAGTTTAGTGAGGTCACCCTACGAGCAGTACTTC. Amino acid sequence: CASSLVRSPYEQYF.